The rows below give T cell receptor beta chains drawn from one sample of a study of cytomegalovirus exposure and HLA in healthy donors. The method was immunoSEQ multiplex PCR; TCRdb's version includes in-frame clones alone and lacks a portion of them. The sample has 150,000 to 200,000 clones; over 70% are singletons. The sample comprised PBMCs. The receptors originated from a male donor in good health and CMV-seropositive. CDR3s include the opening cysteine and the closing phenylalanine or tryptophan.

CDR3 protein	J gene	V gene
CASSQEARTAEELFF	TRBJ1-4	TRBV4-2
CASRKGQGYTQYF	TRBJ2-3	TRBV2
CASSPSPGQGVYEQYF	TRBJ2-7	TRBV7-9
CASSLGGVTLTYGYTF	TRBJ1-2	TRBV11-2
CASSKGGQGVGNQPQHF	TRBJ1-5	TRBV21-1
CSVGGLAGRQETQYF	TRBJ2-5	TRBV29-1
CASSGDTSNQPQHF	TRBJ1-5	TRBV9
CASSESGPHYNEQFF	TRBJ2-1	TRBV10-1
CASSQTAPLDFANTGELFF	TRBJ2-2	TRBV5-1
CASSVAGTGLRAQQFF	TRBJ2-1	TRBV9
CASSIGGLQETQYF	TRBJ2-5	TRBV19
CASSSNWAGSFYGYTF	TRBJ1-2	TRBV5-1
CASRGQVPNEKLFF	TRBJ1-4	TRBV28
CSERGPRNQPQHF	TRBJ1-5	TRBV29-1
CASTGLNTEAFF	TRBJ1-1	TRBV6-9
CASSRDRSVYTGELFF	TRBJ2-2	TRBV5-8
CASSFRGLYDEQYF	TRBJ2-7	TRBV5-8
CASSFLGAGQPQHF	TRBJ1-5	TRBV7-2
CASSLTGGGNTGELFF	TRBJ2-2	TRBV7-3
CASTRSGSSTDTQYF	TRBJ2-3	TRBV9
CASSPERGLSKTQYF	TRBJ2-5	TRBV7-3
CASSLIVDRYTEAFF	TRBJ1-1	TRBV18
CASSVGTAVNEQFF	TRBJ2-1	TRBV9
CASSPGTSGYTGELFF	TRBJ2-2	TRBV9
CASSLGVEDYGYTF	TRBJ1-2	TRBV5-1
CASGLGTEAFF	TRBJ1-1	TRBV5-1
CASRRTGGNYGYTF	TRBJ1-2	TRBV25-1
CAGSLAGFGNTEAFF	TRBJ1-1	TRBV7-3
CASSPRGQGVYGYTF	TRBJ1-2	TRBV4-2
CASKAGGGPFYEQYF	TRBJ2-7	TRBV25-1
CASSLSDRGPEQYF	-	TRBV7-9
CASSRKGQGATEAFF	TRBJ1-1	TRBV4-2
CSVEGENTGELFF	TRBJ2-2	TRBV29-1
CATSRRFTDTQYF	TRBJ2-3	TRBV5-4
CASSVEPHRTDTQYF	TRBJ2-3	TRBV9
CASGLGAVLDTEAFF	TRBJ1-1	TRBV12-5
CASSGQGRNSPLHF	TRBJ1-6	TRBV2
CASSLAAGTGGYEQYF	TRBJ2-7	TRBV7-9
CASSESSPAGNTGELFF	TRBJ2-2	TRBV10-2
CASSTGTAIYEQYF	TRBJ2-7	TRBV11-3
CASSPGTSGYIQYF	TRBJ2-4	TRBV4-3
CASSLSGREAFF	TRBJ1-1	TRBV27
CARAEFGGPGNTIYF	TRBJ1-3	TRBV5-3
CASSPGLAGADFYEQYF	TRBJ2-7	TRBV7-9
CASGGAHNTDTQYF	TRBJ2-3	TRBV6-5
CASSVDVFNTEAFF	TRBJ1-1	TRBV6-5